This T cell receptor (beta chain) was profiled in a study of cytomegalovirus exposure and HLA in healthy donors. Primers included in the PCR were 60 Vbeta and 13 Jbeta primers. Generated by immunoSEQ multiplex PCR, the TCRdb table keeps only in-frame clones and is missing some. The sample lists roughly 100,000 clones, 75% to 90% seen once, with around 6.9% in the top ten. This CDR3 has 15 residues. CDR1 SSHAT and CDR2 FNYEAQ come from the germline V gene (reference sequence). Regarding this clone: The germline gene is not matched at one end of the junction; a read error may be the cause.

The sequence came from a young man in good health and CMV-seropositive. Sequencing was done on a sample of PBMCs. The rearrangement joins TRBV7-7 to TRBJ2-5; TRBD1 agrees at 10 bases. The CDR3, as DNA: TGTGCTAGCAGCTGGGGGACAGGGGCCGGGGAGACCCAGTACTTC. Encoded protein: CASSWGTGAGETQYF.